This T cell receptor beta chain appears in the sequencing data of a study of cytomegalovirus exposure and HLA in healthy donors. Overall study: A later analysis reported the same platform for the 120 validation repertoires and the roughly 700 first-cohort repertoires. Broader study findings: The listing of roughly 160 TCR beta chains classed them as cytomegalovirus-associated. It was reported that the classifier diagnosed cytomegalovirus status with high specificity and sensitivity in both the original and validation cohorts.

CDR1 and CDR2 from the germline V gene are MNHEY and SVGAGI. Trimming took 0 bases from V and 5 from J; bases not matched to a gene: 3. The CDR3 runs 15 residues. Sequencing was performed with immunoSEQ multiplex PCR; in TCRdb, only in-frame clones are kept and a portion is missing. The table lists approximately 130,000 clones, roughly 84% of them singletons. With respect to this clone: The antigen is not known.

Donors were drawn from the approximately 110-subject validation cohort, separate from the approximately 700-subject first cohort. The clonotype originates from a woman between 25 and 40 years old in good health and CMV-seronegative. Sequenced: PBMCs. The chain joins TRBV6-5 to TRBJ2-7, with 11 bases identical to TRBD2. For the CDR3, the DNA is TGTGCCAGCAGTTACTCTAGCGGGGGGGCGCACGAGCAGTACTTC. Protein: CASSYSSGGAHEQYF.